This T cell receptor beta chain came from a study of cytomegalovirus exposure and HLA in healthy donors listed by TCRdb under 2017. The study in broad terms: An earlier analysis of 587 of the donors reported about 280 Gb of sequence data and around 100 million unique TCR beta sequences obtained from approximately 180 million T cells. An early release covering about 600 HLA-typed donors comprised about 300 gigabases of sequencing data and tens of millions of unique TCR sequences. The genetic ancestry cluster associated with self-reported Caucasian donors included 80% to 90% of the roughly 400 genotyped donors. The study aimed to test whether cataloging public T cell receptors could reveal signatures of past pathogen exposure. The study profiled the T cell repertoires of fewer than 850 subjects by immunosequencing and related them to cytomegalovirus serostatus. In addition to the first cohort of roughly 700 subjects, a separate validation cohort of around 110 different subjects was used. To predict cytomegalovirus infection status, the study combined high-throughput TCR immunosequencing, statistical association of individual TCRs with disease status, and machine learning. A later analysis re-examined previously published TCR beta repertoires from several hundred donors and added high-resolution HLA genotyping to investigate patterns of TCR occurrence. The later analysis used no new phenotypic data to find candidate immune exposures, relying instead on TCR beta sequences and their occurrence across donors. To decide whether each TCR beta V gene segment behaved as functional or pseudogenic, an earlier analysis of approximately 620 of the donors relied on high-throughput TCR beta sequencing. Donor age, sex, ethnicity and CMV serostatus were collected together with the repertoire data. A later genetic analysis used genome-wide SNP genotypes for about 60% of the roughly 700 donors, treating that subset as a discovery cohort. All discovery cohort repertoires had been generated on a single sequencing platform. Class I and class II HLA loci were covered by the typing at four-digit resolution. Typing coverage varied by locus: roughly 629-640 donors for A, B, C, DRB1 and DQB1; more than 500 for DQA1; over 600 for DPA1; around 490 for DPB1. A handful of DR-DQ haplotypes were handled as single units for association and clustering because linkage in the cohort was strong. On average, 235,054 unique TCR beta nucleotide sequences were sequenced per donor among some 420 genotyped donors of the cohort, with about 17% of those sequences being non-productive.

The cysteine opens and the phenylalanine closes a CDR3 of 16 amino acids. Kept here is only the CDR3 DNA, which spans 48 bases and is read in frame from base 1. The V end loses 1 base and the J end loses 2 bases, and a stretch of 13 bases separates them. The CDR1 and CDR2 encoded by the germline V gene are MNHNS and SASEGT. Overall study results and their limits: A later genetic analysis reported fewer N-insertions in productive TCRs among donors in an Asian-associated ancestry cluster than the approximately 670-donor mean. According to a later analysis, parvovirus B19, influenza, CMV and Epstein-Barr virus appeared linked to several top co-occurrence clusters. In a later analysis, TCR association rates were found to vary across HLA loci, with the most associated TCRs seen for DRB1 alleles and the fewest for HLA-C alleles. Because counts were too low, roughly 18 rarely observed V segments, including chromosome 9 orphons, were left out of the earlier analysis of 587 of the donors. When HLA alleles, especially DR and DQ, strongly co-occurred, attributing TCR associations to individual alleles was difficult. Presence/absence analyses assumed roughly uniform sequencing depth across donors, an assumption that may not hold. Across donors, most TCR sequences were observed very rarely, whereas some public TCRs were present in many individuals. At a false discovery rate of 0.05, a later analysis linked some 17,000 TCR beta sequences to specific HLA alleles. Immune exposure information for the cohort was limited to CMV serostatus. Some IMGT-functional V segments, including TRBV6-2 and TRBV6-3, could not be distinguished by the 87-base-pair reads and were therefore excluded. The cohort was sequenced for TCR beta chains only, and without alpha or paired-chain data the features that could be detected were limited. A few of the identified cytomegalovirus-associated TCR beta chains were confirmed in vitro to be specific for cytomegalovirus antigens. Correlated functional status among segregating V segments might be attributable to linkage disequilibrium, but an unknown experimental factor could not be ruled out. A later genetic analysis associated a missense DCLRE1C variant with V-gene and J-gene trimming of TCR beta chains, and an independent cohort replicated the association. A later analysis found that HLA-associated TCR beta chains were more clonally expanded and had lower generation probabilities than equally common non-associated chains. The authors suggested that the approach could potentially be extended to other disease states and immunological phenotypes. The study listed 150 to 200 TCR beta chains as associated with cytomegalovirus. The classifier was reported to diagnose cytomegalovirus status with high specificity and sensitivity in both the original and validation cohorts. A further reported finding was that TCR beta sequences accurately predicted the HLA-A and HLA-B alleles for most subjects in the first cohort. A group of highly shared sequence variants was considered likely to be a technical artifact of the sequencing pipeline. An earlier analysis of approximately 530 of the donors showed that most TCR beta V segments appeared in productive rearrangements either about 87% or about 30% of the time, which broadly matched IMGT annotations. Because some donors lacked HLA typing at each locus, the association tests relied only on the typed subset. In a later analysis, most CMV-associated TCR beta chains were found to appear HLA-restricted, with HLA associations seemingly driven largely by CMV exposure.

In total, approximately 610 healthy bone marrow donors made up the cohort. Cohort members were all nominally healthy when sampled, although unrecorded immune exposures were likely present. The donor tested CMV seropositive, placing the donor among the roughly 300 seropositive members of the cohort. A peripheral blood sample was collected from each donor, and TCR beta sequencing was performed on peripheral blood mononuclear cells. Genomic DNA extraction from the blood cell samples was performed with the Qiagen DNeasy Blood Extraction Kit. Notes on this clone: Its antigen is not yet known. No much larger clone exists at a distance of one base, and base qualities are not known.

Library creation used the immunoSEQ multiplex PCR assay. For the multiplex PCR, a mixture combining 60 forward primers for TCR Vbeta segments and 13 reverse primers for TCR Jbeta segments was used. The CDR3 region of rearranged TCR beta genes was amplified from genomic DNA with a multiplex PCR assay. The Illumina HiSeq System was used to sequence the amplified TCR beta libraries as 87-base-pair reads. From the authors' description of their analysis: Across the 500 to 850 repertoires, a later analysis counted 75 million to 90 million unique TCR beta chains, roughly 11 million of which were shared by at least two donors. Raw reads were error-corrected and collapsed into unique sequences with a nearest-neighbor algorithm that merged closely related sequences to remove PCR and sequencing errors. Alignment of CDR3 sequences to IMGT reference sequences was used to assign V, D and J gene segments. For a sequence to be retained, a match of at least six nucleotides was required to both a V gene segment and a J gene segment. A rearrangement counted as productive if the CDR3 had no stop codons and remained in frame with V and J, and every other rearrangement counted as non-productive. CDR3 was defined according to IMGT convention as the region running from the second conserved V-encoded cysteine to the conserved J-encoded phenylalanine. The earlier analysis of about 570 of the donors excluded any sequence lacking an unambiguous match to a single V gene segment. In an earlier analysis of around 600 of the donors, V segments were called functional above 56.7% productive rearrangements and were called segregating when the between-donor standard deviation exceeded 5%. A statistical classification framework was developed to diagnose cytomegalovirus status using the catalog of TCR beta chain sequences. A later analysis assigned V and J genes by comparing TCR nucleotide sequences with IMGT/GENE-DB human TR gene sequences. In a later analysis, CDR3 sequences and most-parsimonious VDJ recombination scenarios were assigned using the TCRdist pipeline. In a later analysis, each TCR beta chain was defined by its CDR3 amino acid sequence together with its V-gene family, and reads lacking a unique V-gene family were excluded. A later analysis removed 450 to 600 highly shared, low-generation-probability nucleotide sequences to deal with suspected cross-contamination and a sequencing artifact. For each public chain, a later analysis derived a clonal expansion index from normalized ranks of inferred template counts within each repertoire. Generation probabilities in a later analysis came from a VDJ recombination model fitted to out-of-frame rearrangements, and those results were checked against IGoR. Hypergeometric tests were used in a later analysis to score TCR-TCR, TCR-HLA and TCR-CMV co-occurrence, with a repertoire-size bias correction applied to the TCR pairs. In a later analysis, false discovery rates were estimated by permuting HLA or CMV assignments 20 times. A later analysis grouped co-occurring TCRs with DBSCAN, adding TCRdist sequence similarity when clustering within HLA-allele-positive subsets. Repertoires with fewer than 30,000 or more than 120,000 public chains, plus five repertoires with anomalous nucleotide sharing, were excluded from co-occurrence clustering. In TCRdb, the immuneACCESS table is reduced to in-frame sequences with V and J assigned. These tables do not hold every clone; where another copy was compared, an unresolved V gene accounts for under half, and the others remain unexplained. The V and J calls and clone size were taken over from that table, and D and trimming were inferred from the DNA. This sample has under 200,000 clones in its table, and roughly 79% of those were observed once. Clones ranked in the top ten supply over 11% of the sample.

The chain links TRBV6-1 with TRBJ2-3; the D region possibly corresponds to TRBD1 (6 bases align). The specimen sequenced was PBMCs. The TCR comes from a man aged 50-59 years in good health and CMV-seropositive. In nucleotides, the sequence is TGTGCCAGCAGTGAAGAGTGGCAGGGGTTCACAGATACGCAGTATTTT. Translated, it reads CASSEEWQGFTDTQYF.